Following are 14 T cell receptor beta chains from one sample sequenced in a study of blood T cell repertoires in COVID-19. Method: immunoSEQ multiplex PCR; TCRdb's copy keeps in-frame clones and lacks some. The repertoire holds about 270,000 clones, with approximately 85% as singletons. Input material: peripheral blood. Receptors originate from a woman in her 70s with acute or convalescent COVID-19.

The chain is built from TRBV18 and TRBJ1-1; tentative D call: TRBD1 (5 bases). V was pared by 5 bases and J by 5 bases, with 18 bases between. This CDR3 contains 15 residues. Germline values: CDR1 KGHSH, CDR2 LQKENI. DNA for the CDR3: TGTGCCAGCTCAATCCGGGCTAGGGGCATGACTGAAGCTTTCTTT. This translates into CASSIRARGMTEAFF.

This chain links TRBV19 with TRBJ1-1; D not certain. The CDR3 has 15 amino acids. Trimming took off 5 bases at V and 1 base at J, with 14 bases between the two ends. The germline gives CDR1 LNHDA, CDR2 SQIVND (reference sequence). The CDR3 here is CASSPGVWGNTEAFF. Here the CDR3 DNA reads TGTGCCAGTAGTCCCGGGGTGTGGGGGAACACTGAAGCTTTCTTT.

In this sample, this clone turned up once. V is TRBV3-1 (or the pseudogene TRBV3-2) and J is TRBJ2-1, with a tentative D call TRBD2 (8 bases). Germline V gene data show CDR1 as LGHDT and CDR2 as YNNKEL (reference sequence). Deletions cut 5 bases from V and 12 bases from J, with 26 bases between. The CDR3 is 16 residues long. The CDR3 sequence is CASSTQGGLVPSGQFF. CDR3 DNA sequence: TGTGCCAGCAGCACTCAGGGGGGACTAGTGCCTTCGGGGCAGTTCTTC.

The chain carries TRBV3-1 (or the pseudogene TRBV3-2) and TRBJ1-1, with a tentative D call TRBD1 (6 bases). V lost 5 bases to trimming and J lost 8 bases, with 15 bases between them. The CDR3 is 13 amino acids. CDR1 is LGHDT and CDR2 is YNNKEL in the germline V gene (reference sequence). The CDR3 DNA reads as TGTGCCAGCAGCGACCCGGGGACACCAGAAGCTTTCTTT. Protein product: CASSDPGTPEAFF.

The DNA of the CDR3 is TGTGCCACCAGTGATCGCACAGGGTCCGAGCAGTACTTC. Its protein product is CATSDRTGSEQYF. The chain carries TRBV24-1 and TRBJ2-7; a possible D gene is TRBD1 (6 bases). The CDR3 extends over 13 amino acids. The ends were cut back, 3 bases at V and 6 bases at J, with 11 bases in the middle. From germline, CDR1 is KGHDR and CDR2 SFDVKD.

This chain uses TRBV20-1 with TRBJ2-3, with D possibly TRBD1 on 6 matching bases. The CDR3 contains 11 residues. The germline V gene encodes CDR1 DFQATT and CDR2 SNEGSKA (reference sequence). V was trimmed by 5 bases and J by 8 bases, leaving 11 bases between them. The CDR3, as DNA: TGCAGTGCTCACACAGGGTCTACGCAGTATTTT. Its protein product is CSAHTGSTQYF.

J is TRBJ2-3 and V is TRBV27; TRBD2 might be the D (6 bases). The CDR3 is 14 residues long. Trimming took 4 bases from V and 4 from J, leaving 12 bases between them. Germline assignment: CDR1 MNHEY and CDR2 SMNVEV (reference sequence). In DNA, the CDR3 is TGTGCCAGCAGTTCCAGCGGGCGGGCAGATACGCAGTATTTT. This translates into CASSSSGRADTQYF.

The chain couples TRBV5-8 to TRBJ1-1; D is unresolved. The V end was cut by 0 bases, the J end by 0 bases, with 12 bases between. The CDR3 runs to 16 residues. Germline-derived CDR1 and CDR2 are SGHTS and YDEGEE. The DNA of the CDR3 is TGTGCCAGCAGCTTGGGGAAGACATTGATGAACACTGAAGCTTTCTTT. It is translated as CASSLGKTLMNTEAFF. Looking up the rest from reference TRBV5-8 and TRBJ1-1 gives the full variable domain: EAGVTQSPTHLIKTRGQQATLRCSPISGHTSVYWYQQALGLGLQFLLWYDEGEERNRGNFPPRFSGRQFPNYSSELNVNALELEDSALYLCASSLGKTLMNTEAFFGQGTRLTVV.

The table lists this clone with a count of one. This chain links TRBV9 with TRBJ2-6; D call uncertain. With 4 bases removed from V and 1 base from J, the gap between germline ends came to 12 bases. The CDR3 length is 16 residues. CDR1 SGDLS and CDR2 YYNGEE come from the germline V gene. The CDR3 coding sequence is TGTGCCAGCAGCTTAACCCTAGGTTCTGGGGCCAACGTCCTGACTTTC. It translates to CASSLTLGSGANVLTF.

This sequence joins TRBV12-3 or TRBV12-4 and TRBJ1-5, with TRBD1 matching 7 bases. This CDR3 region has 13 residues. Trimming removed 6 bases from V and 6 bases from J; junction bases left unmatched: 5. CDR3 amino acids: CASSQGGSQPQHF. DNA for the CDR3: TGTGCCAGCAGCCAGGGGGGTTCTCAGCCCCAGCATTTT.

The chain combines TRBV2 with TRBJ2-3, with 11 bases lining up with TRBD2. The CDR3 covers 15 residues. Trimming cost V 0 bases and J 8 bases; bases outside gene matches: 4. Germline V gene lookup returns CDR1 SNHLY and CDR2 FYNNEI. Here the CDR3 reads CASSEALAGGGTQYF. The CDR3 nucleotides are TGTGCCAGCAGTGAAGCCCTAGCGGGGGGCGGTACGCAGTATTTT.

The V gene is TRBV6-5, the J gene TRBJ2-7; D may be TRBD2 (6 bases). CDR3 length: 14 residues. Trimming stripped 7 bases from V and 0 bases from J, with 13 bases between. Per the germline V gene, CDR1 is MNHEY and CDR2 is SVGAGI. The CDR3 sequence is CASTRDGSSYEQYF. The CDR3 DNA is TGTGCCAGCACTAGGGACGGGAGCTCCTACGAGCAGTACTTC.

The chain joins TRBV6-1 to TRBJ1-1, with D perhaps TRBD1 (5 bases). The CDR3 loop spans 12 amino acids. The germline V and J ends were trimmed by 3 bases and 7 bases, with 9 bases remaining between them. Germline CDR1 reads MNHNS; CDR2 reads SASEGT. This CDR3 reads CASSERQNEAFF. Here the CDR3 DNA reads TGTGCCAGCAGTGAGCGACAGAATGAAGCTTTCTTT.

The V call is TRBV19, the J call TRBJ2-2; tentative D call: TRBD2 (7 bases). This CDR3 has 15 residues. The V end was cut by 3 bases, the J end by 4 bases, with 12 bases between. Germline assignment: CDR1 LNHDA and CDR2 SQIVND (reference sequence). This CDR3 is CASSIRGGSTGELFF. CDR3 DNA: TGTGCCAGTAGTATTCGCGGGGGCAGCACCGGGGAGCTGTTTTTT.